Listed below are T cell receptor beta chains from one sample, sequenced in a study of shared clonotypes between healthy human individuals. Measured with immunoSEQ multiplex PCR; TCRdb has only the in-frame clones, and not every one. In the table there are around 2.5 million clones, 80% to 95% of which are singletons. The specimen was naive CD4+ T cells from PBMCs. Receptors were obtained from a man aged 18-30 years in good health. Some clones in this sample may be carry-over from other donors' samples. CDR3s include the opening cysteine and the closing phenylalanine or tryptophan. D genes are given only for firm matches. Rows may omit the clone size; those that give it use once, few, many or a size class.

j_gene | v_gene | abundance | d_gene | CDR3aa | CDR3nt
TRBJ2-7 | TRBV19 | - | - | CASSISSAGAYEQYF | TGTGCCAGTAGTATATCATCCGCAGGGGCCTACGAGCAGTACTTC
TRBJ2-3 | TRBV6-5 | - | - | CASSKPRGDTQYF | TGTGCCAGCAGCAAACCTAGGGGGGATACGCAGTATTTT
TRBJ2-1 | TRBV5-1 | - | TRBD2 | CASSRTGEGYNEQFF | TGCGCCAGCAGTCGGACTGGGGAGGGATACAATGAGCAGTTCTTC
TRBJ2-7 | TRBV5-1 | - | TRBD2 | CASSLGPSGTLYEQYF | TGCGCCAGCAGCTTAGGGCCTAGCGGGACCCTCTACGAGCAGTACTTC
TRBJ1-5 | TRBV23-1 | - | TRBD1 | CASSGQGYPQPQHF | TGCGCCAGCAGTGGACAGGGGTACCCTCAGCCCCAGCATTTT
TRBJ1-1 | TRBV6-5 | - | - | CASSYSPERNTEAFF | TGTGCCAGCAGTTACTCCCCTGAGAGAAACACTGAAGCTTTCTTT
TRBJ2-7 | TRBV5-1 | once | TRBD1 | CASSLTDRGQVDEQYF | TGCGCCAGCAGCTTGACGGACAGGGGGCAGGTAGACGAGCAGTACTTC
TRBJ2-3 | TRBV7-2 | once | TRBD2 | CASPLAGTSTDTQYF | TGTGCCAGCCCTCTAGCGGGCACTAGCACAGATACGCAGTATTTT
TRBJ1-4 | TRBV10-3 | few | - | CAIRQDLNEKLFF | TGTGCCATCAGGCAGGACCTCAATGAAAAACTGTTTTTT
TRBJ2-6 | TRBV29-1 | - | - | CSSGWSGANVLTF | TGCAGCTCTGGATGGTCTGGGGCCAACGTCCTGACTTTC
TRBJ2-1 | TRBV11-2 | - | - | CASRTWGLSYNEQFF | TGTGCCAGCAGGACCTGGGGATTATCCTACAATGAGCAGTTCTTC
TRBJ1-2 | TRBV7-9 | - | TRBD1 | CASSFSGTGTVYGYTF | TGTGCCAGCAGCTTTTCGGGGACAGGGACAGTTTATGGCTACACCTTC
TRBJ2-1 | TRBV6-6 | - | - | CASSSMYNEQFF | TGTGCCAGCAGTTCAATGTACAATGAGCAGTTCTTC
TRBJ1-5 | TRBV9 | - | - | CASSVGRSLNQPQHF | TGTGCCAGCAGCGTAGGAAGATCGCTCAATCAGCCCCAGCATTTT
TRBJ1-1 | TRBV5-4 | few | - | CASSSGVNTEAFF | TGTGCCAGCAGCTCAGGAGTGAACACTGAAGCTTTCTTT
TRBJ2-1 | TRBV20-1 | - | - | CSARDRGEQFF | TGCAGTGCTAGAGATCGGGGTGAGCAGTTCTTC
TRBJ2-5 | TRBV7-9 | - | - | CASSWGAETQYF | TGTGCCAGCAGTTGGGGGGCCGAGACCCAGTACTTC
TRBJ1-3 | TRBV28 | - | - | CASNPSGNTIYF | TGTGCCAGCAACCCCTCTGGAAACACCATATATTTT
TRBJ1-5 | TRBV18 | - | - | CASSPPGQPQHF | TGTGCCAGCTCACCTCCAGGGCAGCCCCAGCATTTT
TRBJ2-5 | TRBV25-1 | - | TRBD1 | CASSKQGAQETQYF | TGTGCCAGCAGTAAACAGGGGGCGCAGGAGACCCAGTACTTC
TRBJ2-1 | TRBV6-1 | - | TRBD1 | CASIKGQGTAEQFF | TGTGCCAGCATAAAGGGACAGGGGACCGCTGAGCAGTTCTTC
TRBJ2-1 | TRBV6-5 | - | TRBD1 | CASSYSQGVNEQFF | TGTGCCAGCAGTTACAGCCAGGGGGTCAATGAGCAGTTCTTC
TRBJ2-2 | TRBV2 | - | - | CASSDRIFWGEGNTGELFF | TGTGCCAGCAGTGATCGAATTTTCTGGGGCGAGGGGAACACCGGGGAGCTGTTTTTT
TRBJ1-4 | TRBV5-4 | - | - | CASSLQGSGEKLFF | TGTGCCAGCAGCTTACAGGGTTCGGGCGAAAAACTGTTTTTT
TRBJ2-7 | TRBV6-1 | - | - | CASTGRYEQYF | TGTGCCAGCACAGGGAGGTACGAGCAGTACTTC
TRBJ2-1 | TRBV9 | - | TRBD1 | CASSSDRGSDEQFF | TGTGCCAGCAGTTCAGACAGGGGGAGCGATGAGCAGTTCTTC
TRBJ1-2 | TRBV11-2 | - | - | CASSLFGRGQGYNYGYTF | TGTGCCAGCAGCTTATTCGGGCGGGGGCAGGGCTATAACTATGGCTACACCTTC
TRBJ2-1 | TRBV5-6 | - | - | CASSSAWDFSLANEQFF | TGTGCCAGCAGCTCGGCGTGGGACTTCTCTTTGGCCAATGAGCAGTTCTTC
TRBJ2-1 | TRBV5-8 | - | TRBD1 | CASSAGTGPYNEQFF | TGTGCCAGCAGCGCGGGGACAGGACCCTACAATGAGCAGTTCTTC
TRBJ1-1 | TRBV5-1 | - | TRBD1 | CASSPDRRNTEAFF | TGCGCCAGCAGCCCGGACAGGCGGAACACTGAAGCTTTCTTT
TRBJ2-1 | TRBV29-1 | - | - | CSAQSLALQRFF | TGCAGCGCCCAATCCCTAGCCCTTCAGCGGTTCTTC
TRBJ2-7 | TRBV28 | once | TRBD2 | CASSLSLAVYEQYF | TGTGCCAGCAGTTTGTCGCTAGCGGTCTACGAGCAGTACTTC
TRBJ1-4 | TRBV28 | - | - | CASARGFLEKLFF | TGTGCCAGCGCTCGAGGCTTTCTGGAAAAACTGTTTTTT
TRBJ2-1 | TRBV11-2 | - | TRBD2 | CASSLSRLAGGRYNEQFF | TGTGCCAGCAGCTTATCACGCCTAGCGGGAGGGCGATACAATGAGCAGTTCTTC
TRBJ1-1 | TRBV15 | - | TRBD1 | CATSRGQGIEAFF | TGTGCCACCAGCAGAGGACAGGGGATTGAAGCTTTCTTT
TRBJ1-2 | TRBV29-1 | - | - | CSVVTGGSTKGYTF | TGCAGCGTTGTCACAGGCGGGTCTACGAAAGGCTACACCTTC
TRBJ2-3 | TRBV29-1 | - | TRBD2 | CSAGGDAQYF | TGCAGCGCGGGGGGTGACGCGCAGTATTTT
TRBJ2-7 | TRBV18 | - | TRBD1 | CASSQGQGATYEQYF | TGTGCCAGCTCACAAGGACAGGGGGCGACCTACGAGCAGTACTTC
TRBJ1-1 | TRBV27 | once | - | CASTFDPNTEAFF | TGTGCCAGCACTTTTGACCCGAACACTGAAGCTTTCTTT
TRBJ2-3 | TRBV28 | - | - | CASSLSQGGADTQYF | TGTGCCAGCAGTTTAAGCCAGGGGGGCGCAGATACGCAGTATTTT
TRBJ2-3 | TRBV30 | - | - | CAWRGTASRTDTQYF | TGTGCCTGGAGGGGGACCGCTTCTCGCACAGATACGCAGTATTTT
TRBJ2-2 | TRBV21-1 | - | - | CASSAPRELFF | TGTGCCAGCAGCGCCCCCCGGGAGCTGTTTTTT
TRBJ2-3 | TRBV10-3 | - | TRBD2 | CAGRTSGPSDTQYF | TGTGCCGGACGGACTAGCGGGCCATCGGATACGCAGTATTTT
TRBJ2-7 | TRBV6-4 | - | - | CATLEGFNEQYF | TGTGCCACGCTGGAGGGGTTTAACGAGCAGTACTTC
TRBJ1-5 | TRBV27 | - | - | CASSYVGGNQPQHF | TGTGCCAGCAGTTATGTGGGTGGCAATCAGCCCCAGCATTTT
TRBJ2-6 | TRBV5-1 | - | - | CASSLGASGANVLTF | TGCGCCAGCAGCTTGGGGGCCTCTGGGGCCAACGTCCTGACTTTC
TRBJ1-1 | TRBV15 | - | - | CATSRRLRDTEAFF | TGTGCCACCAGCAGGCGACTCAGGGACACTGAAGCTTTCTTT